This TCR beta chain was captured in a study of CD8 T cells in ankylosing spondylitis (dated by TCRdb to the late 2010s). Broadly, across the study: To find TCR variants linked to disease, the study profiled T cell receptor beta repertoires in ankylosing spondylitis patients and healthy donors. The full study cohort comprised around 25 ankylosing spondylitis patients and some 110 healthy donors. Samples of peripheral blood were taken, and for ankylosing spondylitis patients, synovial fluid was collected as well.

Data came from an Illumina HiSeq 2500. Quantitative 5'-RACE with molecular barcodes was used to prepare TCR beta libraries. The authors' analysis ran thus. Disease-linked TCR variants were identified with a new computational method built on a probabilistic model of VDJ rearrangement. TCRdb passed the public sequencing reads through fastp at Q25 and MiXCR, retaining productive beta sequences. CDR3 protein duplicates are merged, each entry listing the most common genes and DNA. The V and J calls reflect TCRdb's pipeline rather than the authors' work. The table for this sample lists 130,000 or so distinct CDR3 sequences; over 6% of them were counted only once. The top ten hold 12% of the sample. This clonotype was counted ten times or more. Its recognized antigen is unknown. No qualities accompany the bases; no much larger clone lies one base away. The junction carries 10 bases between V and J, which are trimmed by 4 bases and 3 bases respectively. The germline V gene (reference sequence) specifies SGHKS as CDR1 and YYEKEE as CDR2. Inclusive of the bounding cysteine and phenylalanine, the CDR3 is 13 residues long. The read is trimmed to its CDR3 DNA, 39 bases read in frame from base 1.

The study at large found these results: The disease-linked clones had a CD8+ phenotype and were found at relatively low frequencies in peripheral blood. Blood from ankylosing spondylitis patients appeared to be characterized by a TCR beta motif composed of under 10 highly homologous amino acid variants. The disease-linked clones were reported to be significantly enriched in matched synovial fluid samples from ankylosing spondylitis patients. Some TCR beta motif variants had previously been reported in synovial fluid and blood of reactive arthritis patients, which suggested common disease-initiation mechanisms.

The sample was blood, either unsorted or a sorted T cell fraction (not recorded which). The receptor comes from a male donor with ankylosing spondylitis or in good health (not recorded which). The chain is assembled from TRBV5-5 and TRBJ1-2, and possibly TRBD1, on 6 matching bases. The DNA reads as follows: TGTGCCAGCAGCCCGGGGGGCGACTATGGCTACACCTTC. Translated, this gives CASSPGGDYGYTF.